These T cell receptor beta chains were read from a single sample in a study of CD8+ T cells in alopecia areata. Profiled with immunoSEQ multiplex PCR; TCRdb holds only in-frame clones, not every one. The sample holds 180,000 or so clones; 58% are singletons and the top ten take around 16%. The input for sequencing was CD4+ T cells sorted from blood, taken at approximately week 60, from a patient treated with tofacitinib. The receptor source for this set is a human donor with alopecia areata. CDR3s include the opening cysteine and the closing phenylalanine or tryptophan. The order of the fields is V gene, D gene, CDR3 length, clone size, J gene, CDR3 protein, CDR3 DNA. The D gene is left open where the match is weak. Size values are once, few and many counts, or a class for expanded clones, and some rows have none.

V: TRBV5-6; D: -; length: 12; size: -; J: TRBJ1-1; CDR3: CASSLGGLEAFF; DNA: TGTGCCAGCAGCCTTGGAGGTCTTGAAGCTTTCTTT
V: TRBV6-6; D: -; length: 13; size: -; J: TRBJ1-2; CDR3: CASSYSSNYGYTF; DNA: TGTGCCAGCAGTTACTCGAGCAACTATGGCTACACCTTC
V: TRBV2; D: -; length: 12; size: few; J: TRBJ1-1; CDR3: CASSGRRYEAFF; DNA: TGTGCCAGCAGTGGTCGCAGGTATGAAGCTTTCTTT
V: TRBV10-3; D: TRBD2; length: 14; size: -; J: TRBJ2-2; CDR3: CAISLAGDTGELFF; DNA: TGTGCCATCAGCCTAGCGGGCGACACCGGGGAGCTGTTTTTT
V: TRBV7-6; D: -; length: 13; size: -; J: TRBJ2-1; CDR3: CASSLAQGYEQFF; DNA: TGTGCCAGCAGCTTAGCGCAGGGGTATGAGCAGTTCTTC
V: TRBV30; D: -; length: 11; size: -; J: TRBJ1-5; CDR3: CAWGGNQPQHF; DNA: TGTGCCTGGGGGGGCAATCAGCCCCAGCATTTT
V: TRBV2; D: -; length: 15; size: -; J: TRBJ2-7; CDR3: CASKQDQGGSYEQYF; DNA: TGTGCCAGCAAACAGGACCAGGGGGGCTCCTACGAGCAGTACTTC
V: TRBV30; D: TRBD2; length: 16; size: -; J: TRBJ2-1; CDR3: CAWMVLAGGPYNEQFF; DNA: TGTGCCTGGATGGTGCTAGCGGGGGGGCCCTACAATGAGCAGTTCTTC
V: TRBV29-1; D: -; length: 12; size: few; J: TRBJ2-4; CDR3: CSVSTSKNIQYF; DNA: TGCAGCGTTTCAACAAGTAAAAACATTCAGTACTTC
V: TRBV5-1; D: -; length: 14; size: few; J: TRBJ2-4; CDR3: CASSLASDWDIQYF; DNA: TGCGCCAGCAGCTTGGCCTCTGATTGGGACATTCAGTACTTC
V: TRBV4-1; D: TRBD2; length: 15; size: -; J: TRBJ2-5; CDR3: CASSLLGGARETQYF; DNA: TGCGCCAGCAGCCTACTCGGGGGGGCCAGAGAGACCCAGTACTTC
V: TRBV29-1; D: TRBD1; length: 13; size: few; J: TRBJ1-1; CDR3: CSVQGVGGTEAFF; DNA: TGCAGCGTTCAGGGGGTTGGAGGCACTGAAGCTTTCTTT
V: TRBV15; D: -; length: 14; size: few; J: TRBJ1-1; CDR3: CATSRSKKDTEAFF; DNA: TGTGCCACCAGCAGGTCAAAGAAGGACACTGAAGCTTTCTTT
V: TRBV18; D: TRBD2; length: 15; size: -; J: TRBJ2-5; CDR3: CASSSPSGVRETQYF; DNA: TGTGCCAGCTCGTCGCCCAGCGGGGTACGGGAGACCCAGTACTTC
V: TRBV6-5; D: -; length: 15; size: -; J: TRBJ2-1; CDR3: CASSYRPGGHNEQFF; DNA: TGTGCCAGCAGTTACCGGCCAGGGGGGCACAATGAGCAGTTCTTC
V: TRBV5-1; D: -; length: 15; size: few; J: TRBJ2-4; CDR3: CASSLYGPGQNIQYF; DNA: TGCGCCAGCAGCTTGTATGGACCGGGCCAAAACATTCAGTACTTC
V: TRBV4-2; D: -; length: 15; size: -; J: TRBJ2-5; CDR3: CASSQAGTKEETQYF; DNA: TGTGCCAGCAGCCAAGCTGGGACAAAAGAAGAGACCCAGTACTTC
V: TRBV29-1; D: TRBD2; length: 17; size: few; J: TRBJ2-1; CDR3: CSVVLSSLAGGNNEQFF; DNA: TGCAGCGTAGTGCTGTCCTCCTTAGCGGGGGGAAACAATGAGCAGTTCTTC
V: TRBV30; D: TRBD2; length: 13; size: -; J: TRBJ2-1; CDR3: CAWTSGVYNEQFF; DNA: TGTGCCTGGACTAGCGGGGTCTACAATGAGCAGTTCTTC
V: TRBV6-5; D: -; length: 13; size: few; J: TRBJ1-2; CDR3: CASSTPGGYGYTF; DNA: TGTGCCAGCAGTACCCCGGGGGGCTATGGCTACACCTTC
V: TRBV29-1; D: -; length: 12; size: -; J: TRBJ1-1; CDR3: CSVRYRSTEAFF; DNA: TGCAGCGTTCGTTACAGGTCCACTGAAGCTTTCTTT
V: TRBV27; D: -; length: 17; size: -; J: TRBJ2-5; CDR3: CASSFDRAARGQETQYF; DNA: TGTGCCAGCAGTTTCGACCGGGCGGCTCGGGGTCAGGAGACCCAGTACTTC
V: TRBV27; D: -; length: 13; size: -; J: TRBJ1-5; CDR3: CASWRALNQPQHF; DNA: TGTGCCAGCTGGAGGGCCCTCAATCAGCCCCAGCATTTT
V: TRBV19; D: -; length: 15; size: -; J: TRBJ1-2; CDR3: CASTPWAKPSYGYTF; DNA: TGTGCCAGTACCCCCTGGGCAAAGCCATCCTATGGCTACACCTTC
V: TRBV29-1; D: -; length: 13; size: -; J: TRBJ1-2; CDR3: CSRTGQRNYGYTF; DNA: TGCAGCCGTACGGGACAAAGAAATTATGGCTACACCTTC